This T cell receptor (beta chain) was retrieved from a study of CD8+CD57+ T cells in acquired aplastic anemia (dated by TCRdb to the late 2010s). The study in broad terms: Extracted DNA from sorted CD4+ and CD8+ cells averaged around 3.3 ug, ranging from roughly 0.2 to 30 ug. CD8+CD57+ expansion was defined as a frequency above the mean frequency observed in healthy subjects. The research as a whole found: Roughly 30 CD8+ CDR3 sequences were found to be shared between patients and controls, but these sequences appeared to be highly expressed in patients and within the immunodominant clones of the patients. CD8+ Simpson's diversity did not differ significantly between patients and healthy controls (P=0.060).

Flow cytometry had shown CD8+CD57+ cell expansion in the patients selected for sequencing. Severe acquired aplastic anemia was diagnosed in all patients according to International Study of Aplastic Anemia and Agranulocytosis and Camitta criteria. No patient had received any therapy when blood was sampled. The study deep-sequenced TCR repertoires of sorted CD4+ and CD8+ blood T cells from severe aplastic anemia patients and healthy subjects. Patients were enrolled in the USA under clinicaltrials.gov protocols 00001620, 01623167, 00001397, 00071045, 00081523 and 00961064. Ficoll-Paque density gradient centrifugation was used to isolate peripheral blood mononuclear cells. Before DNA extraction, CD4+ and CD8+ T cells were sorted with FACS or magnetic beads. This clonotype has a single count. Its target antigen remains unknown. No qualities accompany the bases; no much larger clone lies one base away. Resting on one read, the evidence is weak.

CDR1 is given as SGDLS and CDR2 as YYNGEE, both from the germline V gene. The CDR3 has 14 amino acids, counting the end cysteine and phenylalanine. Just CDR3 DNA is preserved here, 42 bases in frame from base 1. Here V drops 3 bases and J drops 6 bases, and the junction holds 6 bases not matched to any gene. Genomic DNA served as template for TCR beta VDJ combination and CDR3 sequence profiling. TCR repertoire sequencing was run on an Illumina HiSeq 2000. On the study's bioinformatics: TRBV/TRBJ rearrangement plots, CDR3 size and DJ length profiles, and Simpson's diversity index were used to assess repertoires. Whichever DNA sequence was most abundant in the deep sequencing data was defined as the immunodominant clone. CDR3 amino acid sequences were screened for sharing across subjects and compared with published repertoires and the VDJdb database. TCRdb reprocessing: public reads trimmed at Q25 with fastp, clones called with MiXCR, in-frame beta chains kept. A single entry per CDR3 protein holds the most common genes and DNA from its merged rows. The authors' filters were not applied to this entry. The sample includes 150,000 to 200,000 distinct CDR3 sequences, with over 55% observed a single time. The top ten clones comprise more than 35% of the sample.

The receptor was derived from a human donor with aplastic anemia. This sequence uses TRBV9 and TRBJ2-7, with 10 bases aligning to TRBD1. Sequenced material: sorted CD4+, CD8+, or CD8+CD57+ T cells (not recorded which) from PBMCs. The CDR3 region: CASSALTGGSEQYF. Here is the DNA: TGTGCCAGCAGCGCCTTGACAGGGGGCTCCGAGCAGTACTTC. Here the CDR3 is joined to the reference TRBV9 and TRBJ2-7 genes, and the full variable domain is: DSGVTQTPKHLITATGQRVTLRCSPRSGDLSVYWYQQSLDQGLQFLIQYYNGEERAKGNILERFSAQQFPDLHSELNLSSLELGDSALYFCASSALTGGSEQYFGPGTRLTVT.